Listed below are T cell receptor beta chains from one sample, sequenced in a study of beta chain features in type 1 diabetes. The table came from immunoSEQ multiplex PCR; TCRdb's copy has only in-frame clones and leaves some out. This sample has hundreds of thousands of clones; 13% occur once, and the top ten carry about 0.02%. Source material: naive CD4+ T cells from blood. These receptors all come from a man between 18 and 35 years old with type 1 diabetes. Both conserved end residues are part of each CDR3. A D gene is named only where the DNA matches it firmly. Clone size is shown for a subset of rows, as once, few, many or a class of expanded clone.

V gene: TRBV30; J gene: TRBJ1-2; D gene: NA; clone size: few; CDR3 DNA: TGTGCCTGCCTATCGGGAACGGGCCTGGGACCGAACTATGGCTACACCTTC; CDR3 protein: CACLSGTGLGPNYGYTF
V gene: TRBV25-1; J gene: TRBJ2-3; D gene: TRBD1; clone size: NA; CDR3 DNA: TGTGCCAGCAGTGAATACCGGACAGGGAGGACAGATACGCAGTATTTT; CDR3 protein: CASSEYRTGRTDTQYF
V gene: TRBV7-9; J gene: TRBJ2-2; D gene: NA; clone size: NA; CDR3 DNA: TGTGCCAGCAGCCCGGCCGGCGGGGAGCTGTTTTTT; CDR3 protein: CASSPAGGELFF
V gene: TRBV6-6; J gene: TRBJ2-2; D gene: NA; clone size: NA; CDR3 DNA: TGTGCCAGCAGTTACGACAGGACTTTCACCGGGGAGCTGTTTTTT; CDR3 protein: CASSYDRTFTGELFF
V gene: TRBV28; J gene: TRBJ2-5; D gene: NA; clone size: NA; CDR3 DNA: TGTGCCAGCAGTTTGGCAGGCGGGGAGACCCAGTACTTC; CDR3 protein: CASSLAGGETQYF
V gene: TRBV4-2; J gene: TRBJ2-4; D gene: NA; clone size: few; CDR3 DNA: TGTGCCAGCAGCCAATGGGATACCAAAAACATTCAGTACTTC; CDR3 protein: CASSQWDTKNIQYF
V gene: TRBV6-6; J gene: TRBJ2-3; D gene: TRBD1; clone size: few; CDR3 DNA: TGTGCCAGCACCCTGATCGGACAGGGCGCAGATACGCAGTATTTT; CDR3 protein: CASTLIGQGADTQYF
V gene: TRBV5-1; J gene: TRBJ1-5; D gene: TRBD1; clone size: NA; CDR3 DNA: TGCGCCAGCAGCTTGGGGCAGGGGGCTTATCAGCCCCAGCATTTT; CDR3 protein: CASSLGQGAYQPQHF
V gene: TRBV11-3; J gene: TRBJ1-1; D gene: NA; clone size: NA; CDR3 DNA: TGTGCCAGCAGCCGTCCTCCTGGGGTGAACACTGAAGCTTTCTTT; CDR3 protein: CASSRPPGVNTEAFF
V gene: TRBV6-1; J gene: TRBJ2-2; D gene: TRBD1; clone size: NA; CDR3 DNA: TGTGCCAGCAGGACGGGACAGGGGACCACCGGGGAGCTGTTTTTT; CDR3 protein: CASRTGQGTTGELFF
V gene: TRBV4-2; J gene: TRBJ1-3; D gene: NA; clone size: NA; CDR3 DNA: TGTGCCAGCAGCCAAGGGGGACCGATCTCTGGAAACACCATATATTTT; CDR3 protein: CASSQGGPISGNTIYF
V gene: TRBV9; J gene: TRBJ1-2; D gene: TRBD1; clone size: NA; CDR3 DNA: TGTGCCAGCAGCGTAGAGGACAGGGGTCTATACACCTTC; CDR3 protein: CASSVEDRGLYTF
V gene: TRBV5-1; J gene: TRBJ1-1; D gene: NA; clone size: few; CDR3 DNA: TGCGCCAGCAGCCCGGACCAATTGAACACTGAAGCTTTCTTT; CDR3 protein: CASSPDQLNTEAFF
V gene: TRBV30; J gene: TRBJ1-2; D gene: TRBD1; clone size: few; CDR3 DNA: TGTGCCTGGAGTCCGGGACAGGAGAATAAAGAGTTT; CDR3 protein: CAWSPGQENKEF
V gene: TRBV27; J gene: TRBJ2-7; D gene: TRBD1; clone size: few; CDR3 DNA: TGTGCCAGCAGTGCCGGATCGGGACAGTTGAAGCAGTACTTC; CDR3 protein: CASSAGSGQLKQYF
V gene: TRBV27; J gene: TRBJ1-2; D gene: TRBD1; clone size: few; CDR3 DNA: TGTGCCAGCAGTCGCCTACCCGGGACAGGGAACGACTATGGCTACACCTTC; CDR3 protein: CASSRLPGTGNDYGYTF
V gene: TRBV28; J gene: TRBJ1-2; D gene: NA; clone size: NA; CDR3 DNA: TGTGCCAGCAAACTCCCGCGGAAGGGAGAGGGAGTTTACTATGGCTACACCTTC; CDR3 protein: CASKLPRKGEGVYYGYTF
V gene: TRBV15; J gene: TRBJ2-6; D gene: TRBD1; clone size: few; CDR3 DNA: TGTGCCACCAGCAGAGACCCCGGGATGTCAGACAGGGTCTCTGGGGCCAACGTCCTGACTTTC; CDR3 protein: CATSRDPGMSDRVSGANVLTF
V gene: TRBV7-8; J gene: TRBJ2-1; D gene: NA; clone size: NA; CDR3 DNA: TGTGCCAGCAGCTTAGGTTCCCGGCAGGCCAGTTACAATGAGCAGTTCTTC; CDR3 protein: CASSLGSRQASYNEQFF
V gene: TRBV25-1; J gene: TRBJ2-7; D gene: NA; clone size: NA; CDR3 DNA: TGTGCCAGCAGGGGAATGTGGGGGTTCTCCTACGAGCAGTACTTC; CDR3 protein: CASRGMWGFSYEQYF
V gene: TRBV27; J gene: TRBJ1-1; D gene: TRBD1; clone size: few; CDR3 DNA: TGTGCCAGCAGACCACAGGGGGCAGAGACTGAAGCTTTCTTT; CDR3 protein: CASRPQGAETEAFF
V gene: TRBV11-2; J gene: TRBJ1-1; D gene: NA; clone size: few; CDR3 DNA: TGTGCCAGCAGCATAACGACAGTGAACACTGAAGCTTTCTTT; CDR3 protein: CASSITTVNTEAFF
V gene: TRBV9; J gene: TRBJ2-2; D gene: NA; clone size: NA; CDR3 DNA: TGTGCCAGCAGCGCCGGACAGTACACCGGGGAGCTGTTTTTT; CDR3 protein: CASSAGQYTGELFF